These T cell receptor beta chains were read from a single sample in a study of graft-versus-host responses after intestinal transplantation. Produced via immunoSEQ multiplex PCR; TCRdb's table is partial and in-frame only. The profile covers some 24,000 clones, with approximately 83% appearing a single time and over 0.85% taken by the ten largest. The sequencing here drew on PBMCs, taken 463 days after intestinal transplant. These receptors were collected from a human patient who received an intestinal transplant, so some T cells may come from the graft donor. The CDR3 runs from the conserved cysteine through the conserved F or W. Fields, in order: J gene, V gene, CDR3 protein.

J: TRBJ1-1; V: TRBV30; CDR3: CAWSYGSGGAVAFF
J: TRBJ2-1; V: TRBV9; CDR3: CASSVGLAGGPQNEQFF
J: TRBJ2-1; V: TRBV6-4; CDR3: CASSQDSGGYEQFF
J: TRBJ2-7; V: TRBV10-1; CDR3: CASSRGKGGTSSYEQYF
J: TRBJ2-7; V: TRBV2; CDR3: CASRGNINEQYF
J: TRBJ2-7; V: TRBV27; CDR3: CASSLTQSYEQYF
J: TRBJ2-7; V: TRBV7-6; CDR3: CASSLVDWNEQYF
J: TRBJ2-7; V: TRBV6-5; CDR3: CASSPPTSGNEQYF
J: TRBJ2-2; V: TRBV6-5; CDR3: CASSYEGAPITGELFF
J: TRBJ2-4; V: TRBV12-5; CDR3: CASGPGTGKPAIAKNIQYF
J: TRBJ1-1; V: TRBV11-2; CDR3: CASSSGQGSEAFF
J: TRBJ2-3; V: TRBV9; CDR3: CASSVRLWVAGEGDTQYF
J: TRBJ2-1; V: TRBV19; CDR3: CASRVLGSYNEQFF
J: TRBJ2-4; V: TRBV27; CDR3: CASSPKGGGEMGNIQYF
J: TRBJ2-3; V: TRBV7-2; CDR3: CASTLAGISTDTQYF
J: TRBJ2-6; V: TRBV30; CDR3: CAWSDPGGNGANVLTF
J: TRBJ2-1; V: TRBV19; CDR3: CASSIYPPRGQPYLYNEQFF
J: -; V: TRBV27; CDR3: CASSLGPKTYEQYF
J: TRBJ1-1; V: TRBV30; CDR3: CAWDRVFGTEAFF
J: TRBJ2-7; V: TRBV21-1; CDR3: CASSKGLADEQYF
J: TRBJ2-7; V: TRBV6-5; CDR3: CASIPGDGAGQYF
J: TRBJ1-1; V: TRBV27; CDR3: CASSSLADTEAFF
J: TRBJ2-1; V: TRBV2; CDR3: CASGEDRVNEQFF
J: TRBJ1-5; V: TRBV19; CDR3: CASSPQVGRNQPQHF
J: TRBJ2-2; V: TRBV2; CDR3: CATPGRSTGELFF
J: TRBJ2-1; V: TRBV4-2; CDR3: CASSHPGLGNEQFF
J: TRBJ2-2; V: TRBV19; CDR3: CASSIRADRVWTGELFF
J: TRBJ1-4; V: TRBV19; CDR3: CASRQGTTNEKLFF
J: TRBJ1-5; V: TRBV9; CDR3: CASSRVSNQPQHF
J: TRBJ2-3; V: TRBV19; CDR3: CASSPAGWSTDTQYF
J: TRBJ2-2; V: TRBV18; CDR3: CASSPQATNTGELFF
J: TRBJ2-3; V: TRBV29-1; CDR3: CSVSNLVRDTQYF
J: TRBJ2-1; V: TRBV5-1; CDR3: CASSGGQGNLEQFF
J: TRBJ2-7; V: TRBV28; CDR3: CASNGRPYEQYF
J: TRBJ2-3; V: TRBV2; CDR3: CASEGHTDTQYF
J: TRBJ2-1; V: TRBV7-6; CDR3: CASSFLGNEQFF
J: TRBJ2-7; V: TRBV9; CDR3: CASSPGGESSYEQYF
J: TRBJ2-1; V: TRBV27; CDR3: CASSVSLRGSYNEQFF
J: TRBJ2-1; V: TRBV7-6; CDR3: CASSLRLEDEQFF
J: TRBJ2-7; V: TRBV28; CDR3: CASRGGGIYYEQYF
J: TRBJ2-2; V: TRBV5-1; CDR3: CASSLQGAKNTGELFF